Listed below are T cell receptor beta chains from one sample, sequenced in a study of early T cells in non-severe SARS-CoV-2 infection. Each CDR3 protein is one row after TCRdb ran MiXCR on the 5' RACE reads. The sample has some 36,000 distinct CDR3 sequences; approximately 6% are singletons. Material for sequencing was whole blood. Every receptor here comes from an adult who was a healthcare worker with PCR-confirmed SARS-CoV-2 infection or an uninfected control (not recorded which). Both conserved end residues are trimmed from each CDR3. Fields, in order: clone size, J gene, V gene, CDR3 protein. The size of a clone is reported for some rows only, either as once, few or many, or as a class for expanded clones.

many | TRBJ1-1 | TRBV24-1 | ATRTGSHTEAF
many | TRBJ2-1 | TRBV27 | ASSLGLDPHEQF
- | TRBJ2-7 | TRBV28 | ASSLMSGMNEQY
many | TRBJ2-7 | TRBV28 | ASTIPGQGAREQY
many | TRBJ2-1 | TRBV7-6 | ASSLGGPAYNEQF
- | TRBJ2-1 | TRBV6-1 | ASNNRGNEQF
many | TRBJ2-3 | TRBV20-1 | SANRLAQFSDTQY
- | TRBJ2-1 | TRBV27 | ASRPSGRGYNEQF
few | TRBJ2-7 | TRBV5-4 | ASSLTGGTYEQY
many | TRBJ2-7 | TRBV14 | ASSIGGGNGHEQY
few | TRBJ2-7 | TRBV29-1 | SAKTGATYEQY
many | TRBJ1-2 | TRBV20-1 | SAYPSDRGINYGYT
many | TRBJ1-5 | TRBV5-8 | ASSLEASGQPQH
many | TRBJ2-1 | TRBV9 | ASSVALGLKSNEQF
many | TRBJ2-1 | TRBV11-2 | ASSFMTRQSPYNEQF
few | TRBJ2-3 | TRBV3-1 | ASSPRDGDTQY
many | TRBJ2-2 | TRBV10-1 | ASRSGGTGELF
- | TRBJ2-7 | TRBV28 | ASSQGSGSPRGY
many | TRBJ2-7 | TRBV7-6 | ASSLGPGDEQY
many | TRBJ2-5 | TRBV7-2 | ASSLRASAEETQY
many | TRBJ1-1 | TRBV9 | ASSPGPVAEAF
- | TRBJ2-2 | TRBV12-5 | ASGFEGPGELF
many | TRBJ2-7 | TRBV20-1 | SATSNLRGTYEQY
- | TRBJ1-2 | TRBV27 | ASSPLSLVGDLNGYT
- | TRBJ2-1 | TRBV5-1 | ASSLSRLAGLQF
many | TRBJ1-1 | TRBV4-2 | ASSQEDRGASMNTEAF
many | TRBJ2-3 | TRBV6-4 | ASSASGSTDTQY
- | TRBJ1-2 | TRBV6-1 | ASRFLDSRGYT
many | TRBJ1-6 | TRBV27 | ASSSPSLSGYNSPLH
few | TRBJ2-1 | TRBV24-1 | ATSARGEQF
many | TRBJ1-2 | TRBV12-3/TRBV12-4 | ASRRTGDYGYT
few | TRBJ1-6 | TRBV6-5 | ASGAGGSYNSPLH
many | TRBJ2-1 | TRBV20-1 | SAIWASGNNNEQF
- | TRBJ1-5 | TRBV6-5 | ASKPSTSTDQPQH
many | TRBJ2-1 | TRBV19 | ASSIRYFNEQF
many | TRBJ2-1 | TRBV5-4 | ASSATGSQHEQF
few | TRBJ2-1 | TRBV5-1 | ASSSGGAGGINEQF
many | TRBJ2-1 | TRBV5-5 | ASSLRGADEQF
few | TRBJ1-3 | TRBV18 | ASSGTVDYSGNTIY
many | TRBJ2-1 | TRBV9 | ASSARTASSYNEQF
many | TRBJ2-6 | TRBV28 | ASSSALGANVLT
many | TRBJ2-1 | TRBV10-1 | ASSVSGAGNEQF
many | TRBJ2-1 | TRBV7-4 | ASSFGASGYNEQF
- | TRBJ1-5 | TRBV12-3/TRBV12-4 | ASSVYRGQRQPQH
medium-sized | TRBJ1-1 | TRBV6-5 | ASTHKENTEAF
many | TRBJ2-7 | TRBV11-2 | ASSLNGMGEQY
- | TRBJ2-5 | TRBV28 | ASSPRLATETQY
many | TRBJ2-1 | TRBV4-1 | ASSQASGEHNEQF
many | TRBJ2-5 | TRBV12-3/TRBV12-4 | ASSFTQETQY
- | TRBJ2-3 | TRBV20-1 | SAPFGASTDTQY